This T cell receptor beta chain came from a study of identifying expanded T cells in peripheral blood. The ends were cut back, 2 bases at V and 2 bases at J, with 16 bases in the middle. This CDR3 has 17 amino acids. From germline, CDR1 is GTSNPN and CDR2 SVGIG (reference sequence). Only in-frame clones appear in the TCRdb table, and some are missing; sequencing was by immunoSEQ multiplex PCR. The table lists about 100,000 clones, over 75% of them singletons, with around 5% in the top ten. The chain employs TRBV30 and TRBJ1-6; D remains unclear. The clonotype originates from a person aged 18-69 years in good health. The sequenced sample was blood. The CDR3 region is CAWSLDLLGPYNSPLHF. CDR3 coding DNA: TGTGCCTGGAGTTTGGACTTACTGGGCCCCTATAATTCACCCCTCCACTTT.